The rows below give T cell receptor beta chains drawn from one sample of a study of blood T cell repertoires in COVID-19. Generated by immunoSEQ multiplex PCR, the TCRdb table keeps only in-frame clones and is missing some. This sample carries roughly 220,000 clones, almost 90% of them seen once, and the ten largest clones take about 14%. The sequenced sample was PBMCs or T cells enriched from blood (not recorded which). These receptors came from a woman aged 45-60 years with acute COVID-19. CDR3s include the opening cysteine and the closing phenylalanine or tryptophan. The order of the fields is V gene, J gene, D gene, clone size, CDR3 protein, CDR3 DNA. A D gene is named only where the DNA matches it firmly. Clone size appears in some rows only: once, few, many, or a class for an expanded clone.

TRBV6-5	TRBJ2-7	-	-	CASSYGPSVDYEQYF	TGTGCCAGCAGTTACGGGCCTAGCGTAGACTACGAGCAGTACTTC
TRBV18	TRBJ2-5	-	-	CASSPLSSEQETQYF	TGTGCCAGCTCACCACTTAGTAGTGAGCAAGAGACCCAGTACTTC
TRBV9	TRBJ1-3	TRBD1	-	CASSPYRGGSGNTIYF	TGTGCCAGCAGCCCCTACAGGGGAGGTTCTGGAAACACCATATATTTT
TRBV5-5	TRBJ2-3	-	-	CASSAVGGGANTQYF	TGTGCCAGCAGCGCGGTAGGTGGAGGCGCCAATACGCAGTATTTT
TRBV7-2	TRBJ2-5	TRBD2	few	CASSERAGGLQETQYF	TGTGCCAGCAGCGAAAGGGCGGGAGGGTTACAAGAGACCCAGTACTTC
TRBV25-1	TRBJ2-3	TRBD2	-	CASSALAGGPTDTQYF	TGTGCCAGCAGTGCACTAGCGGGAGGGCCAACGGATACGCAGTATTTT
TRBV2	TRBJ1-6	TRBD1	-	CASRRQGVDSPLHF	TGTGCCAGCAGGAGACAGGGCGTGGATTCACCCCTCCACTTT
TRBV9	TRBJ2-1	-	once	CASSVAGDDYNEQFF	TGTGCCAGCAGCGTAGCGGGAGACGATTACAATGAGCAGTTCTTC
TRBV2	TRBJ2-7	TRBD2	once	CASRGGGGSYEQYF	TGTGCCAGCAGGGGAGGCGGGGGCTCCTACGAGCAGTACTTC
TRBV7-9	TRBJ2-1	TRBD2	-	CASSASGSDEQFF	TGTGCCAGTAGCGCTAGCGGGAGCGATGAGCAGTTCTTC
TRBV7-2	TRBJ1-4	TRBD1	-	CASSLTGGLEKLFF	TGTGCCAGCAGCCTGACAGGGGGCCTTGAAAAACTGTTTTTT
TRBV2	TRBJ1-1	TRBD1	-	CATSRQGMFTEAFF	TGTGCCACATCACGACAGGGGATGTTCACTGAAGCTTTCTTT
TRBV18	TRBJ2-2	-	-	CASSPGRSTGELFF	TGTGCCAGCTCACCGGGGCGGTCCACCGGGGAGCTGTTTTTT
TRBV7-2	TRBJ2-3	-	-	CASSLWTASFSTDTQYF	TGTGCCAGCAGCCTATGGACAGCCTCGTTTAGCACAGATACGCAGTATTTT
TRBV4-3	TRBJ2-2	TRBD2	-	CASSQEGGRTSDGGELFF	TGCGCCAGCAGCCAAGAGGGTGGCAGGACTAGCGATGGCGGGGAGCTGTTTTTT
TRBV6-5	TRBJ2-7	TRBD1	-	CASSYTGAASEQYF	TGTGCCAGCAGTTACACAGGGGCGGCCTCCGAGCAGTACTTC
TRBV28	TRBJ2-2	-	-	CASSWLGNTGELFF	TGTGCCAGCAGTTGGCTAGGGAACACCGGGGAGCTGTTTTTT
TRBV18	TRBJ2-4	TRBD1	-	CASSPNEGGRDIQYF	TGTGCCAGCTCACCTAACGAAGGGGGCAGGGACATTCAGTACTTC
TRBV5-1	TRBJ2-3	TRBD2	-	CASSPRATGGRTDTQYF	TGCGCCAGCAGCCCCCGCGCGACGGGAGGGCGCACAGATACGCAGTATTTT
TRBV9	TRBJ1-1	-	-	CASSVEGLGTEAFF	TGTGCCAGCAGCGTAGAGGGGCTGGGTACTGAAGCTTTCTTT
TRBV9	TRBJ2-7	TRBD2	once	CASSPLAGESYEQYF	TGTGCCAGCAGCCCCCTAGCGGGAGAGTCCTACGAGCAGTACTTC
TRBV7-9	TRBJ2-1	-	-	CASSSAGQAFSEQFF	TGTGCCAGCAGCTCTGCGGGTCAGGCTTTCAGTGAGCAGTTCTTC
TRBV19	TRBJ2-3	-	-	CASSLYREGMLTDTQYF	TGTGCCAGTAGTCTATACAGGGAAGGAATGCTCACAGATACGCAGTATTTT
TRBV28	TRBJ1-2	-	-	CASSSQINYGYTF	TGTGCCAGCAGTTCGCAGATTAACTATGGCTACACCTTC
TRBV28	TRBJ2-5	TRBD2	-	CASRDPGGQYF	TGTGCCAGCCGGGACCCGGGAGGCCAGTACTTC
TRBV6-1	TRBJ1-5	-	-	CASSEGRGGSQPQHF	TGTGCCAGCAGTGAGGGCAGGGGAGGGAGTCAGCCCCAGCATTTT
TRBV5-1	TRBJ1-1	TRBD1	-	CASSLTGASTEAFF	TGCGCCAGCAGCTTAACAGGGGCTAGCACTGAAGCTTTCTTT
TRBV19	TRBJ2-3	TRBD1	-	CASRTDRSTDTQYF	TGTGCCAGTAGGACGGACAGGAGCACAGATACGCAGTATTTT
TRBV5-4	TRBJ2-1	-	-	CASSLVGVVGEQFF	TGTGCCAGCAGCTTGGTCGGGGTAGTTGGTGAGCAGTTCTTC
TRBV30	TRBJ2-3	-	-	CAWSVVGTDTQYF	TGTGCCTGGAGTGTAGTAGGCACAGATACGCAGTATTTT
TRBV4-3	TRBJ1-2	-	-	CASSQDRGHQPGYTF	TGCGCCAGCAGCCAAGATAGGGGACACCAGCCTGGCTACACCTTC
TRBV6-5	TRBJ1-4	-	-	CASSYSTIEKLFF	TGTGCCAGCAGTTACTCGACAATCGAAAAACTGTTTTTT